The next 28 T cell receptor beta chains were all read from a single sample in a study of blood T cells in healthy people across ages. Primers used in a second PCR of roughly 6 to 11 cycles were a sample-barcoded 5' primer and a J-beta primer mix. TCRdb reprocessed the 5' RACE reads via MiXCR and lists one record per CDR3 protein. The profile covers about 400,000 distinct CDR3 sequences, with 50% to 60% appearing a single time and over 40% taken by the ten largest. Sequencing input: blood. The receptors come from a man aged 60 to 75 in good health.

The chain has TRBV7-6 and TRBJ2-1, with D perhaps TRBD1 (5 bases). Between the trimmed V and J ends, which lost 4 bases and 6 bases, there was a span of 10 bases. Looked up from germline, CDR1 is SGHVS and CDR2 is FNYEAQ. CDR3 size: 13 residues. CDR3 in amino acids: CASSYTGPNEQFF. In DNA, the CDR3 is TGTGCCAGCAGCTATACAGGTCCCAATGAGCAGTTCTTC.

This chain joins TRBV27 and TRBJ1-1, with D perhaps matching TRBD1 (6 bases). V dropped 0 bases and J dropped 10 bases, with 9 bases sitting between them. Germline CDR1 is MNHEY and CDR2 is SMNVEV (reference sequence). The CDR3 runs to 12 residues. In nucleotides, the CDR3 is TGTGCCAGCAGTTTATCGCAGGGGAGAGCTTTCTTT. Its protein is CASSLSQGRAFF.

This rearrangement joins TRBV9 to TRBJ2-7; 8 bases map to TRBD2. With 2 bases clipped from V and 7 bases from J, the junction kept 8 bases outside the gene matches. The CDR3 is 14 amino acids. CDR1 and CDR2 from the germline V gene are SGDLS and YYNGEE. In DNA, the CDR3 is TGTGCCAGCAGCGTCACGGGAGGGCCGGGGGAGCAGTACTTC. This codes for CASSVTGGPGEQYF.

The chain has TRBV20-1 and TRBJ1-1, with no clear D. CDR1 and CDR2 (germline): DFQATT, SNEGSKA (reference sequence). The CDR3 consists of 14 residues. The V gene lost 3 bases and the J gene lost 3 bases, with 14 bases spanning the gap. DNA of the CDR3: TGCAGTGCTAGTGGTACCCGGGGAGACACTGAAGCTTTCTTT. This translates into CSASGTRGDTEAFF.

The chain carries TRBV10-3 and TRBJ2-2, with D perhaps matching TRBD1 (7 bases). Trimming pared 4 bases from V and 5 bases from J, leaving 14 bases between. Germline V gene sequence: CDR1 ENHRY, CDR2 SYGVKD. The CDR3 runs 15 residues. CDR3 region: CAISGGTVFTGELFF. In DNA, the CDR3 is TGTGCCATCAGTGGCGGGACAGTGTTTACCGGGGAGCTGTTTTTT.

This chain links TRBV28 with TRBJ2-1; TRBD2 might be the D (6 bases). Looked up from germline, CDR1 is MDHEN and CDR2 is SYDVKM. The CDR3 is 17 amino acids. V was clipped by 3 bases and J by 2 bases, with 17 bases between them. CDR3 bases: TGTGCCAGCAGTTTCCTGCGGCCAGGGAGGACCTACAATGAGCAGTTCTTC. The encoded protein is CASSFLRPGRTYNEQFF.

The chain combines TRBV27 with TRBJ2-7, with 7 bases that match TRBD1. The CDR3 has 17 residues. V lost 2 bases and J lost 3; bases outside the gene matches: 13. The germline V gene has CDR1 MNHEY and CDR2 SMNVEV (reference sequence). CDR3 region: CASSLEGRRQGIYEQYF. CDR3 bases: TGTGCCAGCAGTTTAGAGGGTAGGCGACAGGGCATCTACGAGCAGTACTTC.

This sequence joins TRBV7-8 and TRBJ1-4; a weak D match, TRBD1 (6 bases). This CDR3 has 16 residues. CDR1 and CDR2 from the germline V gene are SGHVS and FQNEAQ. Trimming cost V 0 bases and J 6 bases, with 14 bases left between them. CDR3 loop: CASSLAQGGRYEKLFF. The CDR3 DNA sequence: TGTGCCAGCAGCTTAGCGCAAGGGGGGAGGTATGAAAAACTGTTTTTT.

The CDR3: CSDDRGHGYTF. CDR3 nucleotides: TGCAGCGACGACAGGGGTCACGGCTACACCTTC. This sequence joins TRBV29-1 and TRBJ1-2; the match to TRBD1 covers 8 bases. The CDR3 covers 11 residues. J was trimmed by 8 bases and V by 7 bases; bases with no gene match: 6. Germline V gene data show CDR1 as SQVTM and CDR2 as ANQGSEA.

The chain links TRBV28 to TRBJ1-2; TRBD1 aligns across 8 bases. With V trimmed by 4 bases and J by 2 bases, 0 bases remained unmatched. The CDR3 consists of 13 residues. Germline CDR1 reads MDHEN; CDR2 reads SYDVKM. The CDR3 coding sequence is TGTGCCAGCAGTTACAGGGGGAACTATGGCTACACCTTC. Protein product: CASSYRGNYGYTF.

The CDR3 region is CAWSEARVSEQYF. The CDR3 DNA follows: TGTGCCTGGAGTGAGGCCAGGGTAAGCGAGCAGTACTTC. V is TRBV30 and J is TRBJ2-7; TRBD1 is a possible D gene (5 bases). Germline CDR1 GTSNPN, CDR2 SVGIG (reference sequence). This CDR3 is 13 amino acids long. The V end was cut by 1 base, the J end by 6 bases, with 13 bases between.

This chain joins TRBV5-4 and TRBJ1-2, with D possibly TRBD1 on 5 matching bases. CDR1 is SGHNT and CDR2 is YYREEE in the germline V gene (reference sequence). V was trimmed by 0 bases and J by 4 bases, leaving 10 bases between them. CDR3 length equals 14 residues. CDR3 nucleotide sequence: TGTGCCAGCAGCTTGGAGGGACGGCCCTATGGCTACACCTTC. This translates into CASSLEGRPYGYTF.

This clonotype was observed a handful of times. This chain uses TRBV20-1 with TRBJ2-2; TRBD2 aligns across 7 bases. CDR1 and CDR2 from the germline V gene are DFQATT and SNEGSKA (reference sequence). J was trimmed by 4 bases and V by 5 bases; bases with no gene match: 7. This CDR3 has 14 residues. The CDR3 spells CSALSGARTGELFF. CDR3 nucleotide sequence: TGCAGTGCTCTGAGCGGGGCGCGCACCGGGGAGCTGTTTTTT.

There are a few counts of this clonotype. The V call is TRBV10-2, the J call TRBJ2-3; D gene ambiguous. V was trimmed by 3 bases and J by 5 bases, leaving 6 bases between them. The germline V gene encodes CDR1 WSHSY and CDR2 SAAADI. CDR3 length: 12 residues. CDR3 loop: CASSEARDTQYF. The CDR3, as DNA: TGCGCCAGCAGTGAAGCGAGAGATACGCAGTATTTT.

The CDR3 nucleotides read TGTGCCAGCAGTCAACCTCGGACAGGCCTGTATGGCTACACCTTC. It encodes CASSQPRTGLYGYTF. This rearrangement joins TRBV6-2 or TRBV6-3 to TRBJ1-2; TRBD1 matches 7 bases. J lost 5 bases, V lost 5 bases, and 11 bases had no gene match. The germline gives CDR1 MNHEY, CDR2 SVGEGT. The CDR3 totals 15 residues.

In DNA form, the CDR3 reads TGTGCCAGCAGTTACTCTACGCGGCTCTCCTACAATGAGCAGTTCTTC. It translates to CASSYSTRLSYNEQFF. The V and J genes are TRBV6-2 or TRBV6-3 and TRBJ2-1; no clear D gene. The CDR3 sequence is 16 residues long. Germline V gene lookup returns CDR1 MNHEY and CDR2 SVGEGT. Trimming left V 0 bases short and J 0 bases short, with 9 bases between.

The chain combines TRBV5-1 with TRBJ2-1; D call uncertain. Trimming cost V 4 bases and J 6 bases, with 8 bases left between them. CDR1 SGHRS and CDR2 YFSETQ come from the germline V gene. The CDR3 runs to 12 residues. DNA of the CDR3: TGCGCCAGCAGCCCCCCCGCCAATGAGCAGTTCTTC. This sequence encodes CASSPPANEQFF.

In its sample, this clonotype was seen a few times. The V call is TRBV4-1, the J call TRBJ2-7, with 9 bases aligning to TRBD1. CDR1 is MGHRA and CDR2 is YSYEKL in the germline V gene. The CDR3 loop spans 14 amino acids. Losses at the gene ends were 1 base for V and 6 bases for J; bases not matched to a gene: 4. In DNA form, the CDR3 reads TGCGCCAGCAGCCAAGCGGGACAGGGTACCGAGCAGTACTTC. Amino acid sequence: CASSQAGQGTEQYF.

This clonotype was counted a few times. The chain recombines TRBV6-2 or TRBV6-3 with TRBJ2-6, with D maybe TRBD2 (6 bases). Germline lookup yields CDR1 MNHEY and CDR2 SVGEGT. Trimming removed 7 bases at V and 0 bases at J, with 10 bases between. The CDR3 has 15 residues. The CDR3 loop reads CASTTGVSGANVLTF. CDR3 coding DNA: TGTGCCAGCACCACGGGAGTCTCTGGGGCCAACGTCCTGACTTTC.

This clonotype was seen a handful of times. CDR3 nucleotides: TGTGCCAGCAGCACCTCACTCGAGACCCAGTACTTC. Protein sequence: CASSTSLETQYF. The V call is TRBV2, the J call TRBJ2-5; D gene unclear. Trimming pared 6 bases from V and 5 bases from J, leaving 10 bases between. The CDR3 has 12 amino acids. CDR1 SNHLY and CDR2 FYNNEI come from the germline V gene.

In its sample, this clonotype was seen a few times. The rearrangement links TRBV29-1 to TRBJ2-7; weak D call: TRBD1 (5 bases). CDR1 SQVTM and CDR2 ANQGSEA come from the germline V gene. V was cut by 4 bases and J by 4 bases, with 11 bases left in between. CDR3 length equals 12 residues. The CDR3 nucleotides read TGCAGCGTTGGCAGGGCCAGATACGAGCAGTACTTC. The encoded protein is CSVGRARYEQYF.

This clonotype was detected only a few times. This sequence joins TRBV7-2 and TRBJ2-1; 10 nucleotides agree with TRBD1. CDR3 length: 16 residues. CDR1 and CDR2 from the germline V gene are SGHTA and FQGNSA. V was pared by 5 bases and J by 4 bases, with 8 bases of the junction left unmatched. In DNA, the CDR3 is TGTGCCAGCAGCGTAGATGGGACAGGGGATTACAATGAGCAGTTCTTC. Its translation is CASSVDGTGDYNEQFF.

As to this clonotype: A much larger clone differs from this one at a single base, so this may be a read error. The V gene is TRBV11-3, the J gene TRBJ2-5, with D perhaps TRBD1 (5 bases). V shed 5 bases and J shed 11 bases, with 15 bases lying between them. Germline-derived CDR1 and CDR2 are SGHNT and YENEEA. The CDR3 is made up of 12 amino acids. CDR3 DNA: TGTGCCAGCAGCGGTAGGGGAAATGAGCAGTACTTC. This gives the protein CASSGRGNEQYF.

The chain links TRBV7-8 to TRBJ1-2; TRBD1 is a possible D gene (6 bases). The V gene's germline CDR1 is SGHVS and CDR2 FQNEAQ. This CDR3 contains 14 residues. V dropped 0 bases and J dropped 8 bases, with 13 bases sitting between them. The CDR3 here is CASSLALRGHGYTF. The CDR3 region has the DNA TGTGCCAGCAGCTTAGCACTCCGGGGGCACGGCTACACCTTC.

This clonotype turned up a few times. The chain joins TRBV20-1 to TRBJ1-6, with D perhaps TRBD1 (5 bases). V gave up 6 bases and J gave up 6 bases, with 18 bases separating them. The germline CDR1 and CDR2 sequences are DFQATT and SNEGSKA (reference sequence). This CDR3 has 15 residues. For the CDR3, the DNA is TGCAGTGCAAAAAGGGGAGGGGCGCCTAATTCACCCCTCCACTTT. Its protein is CSAKRGGAPNSPLHF.

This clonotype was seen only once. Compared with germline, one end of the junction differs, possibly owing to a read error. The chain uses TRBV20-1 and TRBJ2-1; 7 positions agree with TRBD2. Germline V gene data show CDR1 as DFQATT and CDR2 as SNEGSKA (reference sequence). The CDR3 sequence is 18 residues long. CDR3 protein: CSVRVYEPGRSSYNEQFF. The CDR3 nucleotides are TGCAGTGTTAGAGTCTACGAGCCCGGGAGGAGCTCCTACAATGAGCAGTTCTTC.

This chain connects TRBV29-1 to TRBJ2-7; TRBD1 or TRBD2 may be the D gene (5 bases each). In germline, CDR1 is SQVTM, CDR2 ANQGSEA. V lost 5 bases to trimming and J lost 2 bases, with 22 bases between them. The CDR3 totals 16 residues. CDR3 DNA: TGCAGCGTTCAACAAGGAGTAGGGACCTCAACCTACGAGCAGTACTTC. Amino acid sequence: CSVQQGVGTSTYEQYF.

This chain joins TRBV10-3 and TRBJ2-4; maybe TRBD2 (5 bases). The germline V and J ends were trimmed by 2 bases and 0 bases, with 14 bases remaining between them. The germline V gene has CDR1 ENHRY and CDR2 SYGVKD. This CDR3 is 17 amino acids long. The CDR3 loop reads CAISEGRLTLAKNIQYF. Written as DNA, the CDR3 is TGTGCCATCAGTGAGGGGAGACTAACGCTAGCCAAAAACATTCAGTACTTC.